The sequence of this T cell receptor (beta chain) was determined in a study of cytomegalovirus exposure and HLA in healthy donors. The PCR employed 60 Vbeta primers together with 13 Jbeta primers. Assay used: immunoSEQ multiplex PCR; TCRdb lists only in-frame clones, some missing. The repertoire holds 130,000 to 150,000 clones, 77% seen once, with roughly 4.6% in the top ten. Sequenced input: PBMCs. This clonotype was obtained from a woman between 45 and 65 years old in good health and CMV-seronegative.

CDR3 coding DNA: TGTGCCTGGAGTAGGTCAGGGGCTTTTTACGAGCAGTACTTC. This gives the protein CAWSRSGAFYEQYF. The chain carries TRBV30 and TRBJ2-7; TRBD1 might be the D (6 bases). CDR3 size: 14 residues. The V end was cut by 2 bases, the J end by 4 bases, with 15 bases between. Germline V gene data show CDR1 as GTSNPN and CDR2 as SVGIG (reference sequence).